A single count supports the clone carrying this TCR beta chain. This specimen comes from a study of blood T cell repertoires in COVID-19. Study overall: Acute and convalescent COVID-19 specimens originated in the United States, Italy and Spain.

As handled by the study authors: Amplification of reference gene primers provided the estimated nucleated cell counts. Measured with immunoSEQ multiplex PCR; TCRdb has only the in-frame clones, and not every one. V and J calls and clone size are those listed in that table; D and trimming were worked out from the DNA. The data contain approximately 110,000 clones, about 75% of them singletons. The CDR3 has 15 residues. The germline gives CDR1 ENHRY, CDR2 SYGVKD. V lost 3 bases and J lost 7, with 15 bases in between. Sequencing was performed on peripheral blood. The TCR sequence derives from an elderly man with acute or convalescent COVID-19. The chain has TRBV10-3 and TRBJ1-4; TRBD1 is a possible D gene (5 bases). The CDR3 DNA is TGTGCCATCAGTGACATGGGGGGGGAAACTGAAAAACTGTTTTTT. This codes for CAISDMGGETEKLFF.